The T cell receptor beta chain under discussion was sequenced for a study of identical twins. Germline CDR1 is SGHAT and CDR2 is FQNNGV. V trimming: 5 bases; J trimming: 5 bases; junction bases outside the gene matches: 6. The CDR3 is made up of 15 amino acids. Using its own MiXCR run on the 5' RACE reads, TCRdb lists one record per CDR3 protein. Among around 470,000 distinct CDR3 sequences, around 14% were seen once, and the ten largest hold roughly 0.5%. The same data also contributed to another study, on yellow fever vaccine responses in identical twins.

The TCR comes from a woman between 18 and 30 years old in good health. The rearrangement links TRBV11-2 to TRBJ2-3; TRBD1 matches 11 bases. Sequencing used CD4+ T cells sorted from blood. The CDR3 DNA sequence: TGTGCCAGCAGCCCTGGACAGGGGGCGAAAGATACGCAGTATTTT. It specifies CASSPGQGAKDTQYF.